This entry features one T cell receptor (beta chain) sequence. The antigen remains undetermined. In germline, CDR1 is KGHSH, CDR2 LQKENI. The CDR3 has 14 amino acids. With 1 base clipped from V and 5 bases from J, the junction kept 3 bases outside the gene matches. This entry comes from a study of T-cell memory formation after mild COVID-19. Study results and limitations: That cross-reactive memory joined was suggested by some responding clones appearing in pre-infection memory.

TCRdb re-called the 5' RACE reads through MiXCR, storing one row per CDR3 protein. The repertoire includes 550,000 to 700,000 distinct CDR3 sequences, approximately 15% of them detected once, and about 8.1% sits in the top ten. This sequence originates from an adult woman who had mild COVID-19 (a few samples of this study predate the infection). Cell type and time point are not known. This chain joins TRBV18 and TRBJ2-5; 8 positions match TRBD1. The sample comprised PBMCs or a T cell subset sorted from them (not recorded which). The CDR3 DNA reads as TGTGCCAGCTCACCACTGGACAGGGCCGAGACCCAGTACTTC. Protein sequence: CASSPLDRAETQYF.